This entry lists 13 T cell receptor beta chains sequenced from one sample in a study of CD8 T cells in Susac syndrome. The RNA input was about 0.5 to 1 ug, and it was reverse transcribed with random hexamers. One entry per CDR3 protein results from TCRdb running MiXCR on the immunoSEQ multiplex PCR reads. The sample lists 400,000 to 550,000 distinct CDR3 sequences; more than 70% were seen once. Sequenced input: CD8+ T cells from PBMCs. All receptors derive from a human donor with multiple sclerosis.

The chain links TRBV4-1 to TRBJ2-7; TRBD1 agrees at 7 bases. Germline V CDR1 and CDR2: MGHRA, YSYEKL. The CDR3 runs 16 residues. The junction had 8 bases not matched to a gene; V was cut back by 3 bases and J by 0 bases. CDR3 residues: CASSQGEGASSYEQYF. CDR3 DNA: TGCGCCAGCAGCCAGGGAGAGGGGGCTAGCTCCTACGAGCAGTACTTC.

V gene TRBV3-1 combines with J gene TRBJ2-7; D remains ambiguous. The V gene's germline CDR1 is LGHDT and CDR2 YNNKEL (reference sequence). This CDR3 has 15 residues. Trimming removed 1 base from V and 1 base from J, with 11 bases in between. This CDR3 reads CASSQVVSPSYEQYF. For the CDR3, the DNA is TGTGCCAGCAGCCAAGTGGTCAGTCCTTCCTACGAGCAGTACTTC.

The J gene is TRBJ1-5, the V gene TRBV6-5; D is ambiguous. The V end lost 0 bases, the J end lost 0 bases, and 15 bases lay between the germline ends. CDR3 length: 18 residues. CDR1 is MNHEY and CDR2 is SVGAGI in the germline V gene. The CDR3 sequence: CASSYSRRSINSNQPQHF. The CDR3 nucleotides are TGTGCCAGCAGTTACTCGAGGCGCAGTATTAATAGCAATCAGCCCCAGCATTTT.

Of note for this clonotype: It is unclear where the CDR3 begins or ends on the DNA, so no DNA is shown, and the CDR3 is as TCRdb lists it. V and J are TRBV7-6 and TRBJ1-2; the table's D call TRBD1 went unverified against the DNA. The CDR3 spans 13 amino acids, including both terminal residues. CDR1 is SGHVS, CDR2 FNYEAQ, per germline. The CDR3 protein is CASSFGPGEDYTF.

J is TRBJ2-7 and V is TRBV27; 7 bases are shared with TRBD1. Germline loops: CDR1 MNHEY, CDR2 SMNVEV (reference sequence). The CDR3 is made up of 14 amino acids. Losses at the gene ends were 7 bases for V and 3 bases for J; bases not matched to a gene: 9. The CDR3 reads CASKTSGGIYEQYF. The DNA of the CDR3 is TGTGCCAGCAAAACCTCAGGGGGAATCTACGAGCAGTACTTC.

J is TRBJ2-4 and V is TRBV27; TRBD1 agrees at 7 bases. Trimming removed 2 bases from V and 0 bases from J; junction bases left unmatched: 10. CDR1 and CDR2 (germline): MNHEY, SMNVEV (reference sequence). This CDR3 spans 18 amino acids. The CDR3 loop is CASSLTAQGQLAKNIQYF. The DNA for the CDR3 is TGTGCCAGCAGTTTAACCGCACAGGGGCAACTAGCCAAAAACATTCAGTACTTC.

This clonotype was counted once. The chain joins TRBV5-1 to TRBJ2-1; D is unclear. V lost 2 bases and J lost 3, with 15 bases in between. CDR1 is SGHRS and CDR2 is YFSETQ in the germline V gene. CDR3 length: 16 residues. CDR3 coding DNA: TGCGCCAGCAGCTTTCCCGGGCAGGACCTCTACAATGAGCAGTTCTTC. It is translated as CASSFPGQDLYNEQFF. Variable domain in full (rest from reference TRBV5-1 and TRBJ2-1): KAGVTQTPRYLIKTRGQQVTLSCSPISGHRSVSWYQQTPGQGLQFLFEYFSETQRNKGNFPGRFSGRQFSNSRSEMNVSTLELGDSALYLCASSFPGQDLYNEQFFGPGTRLTVL.

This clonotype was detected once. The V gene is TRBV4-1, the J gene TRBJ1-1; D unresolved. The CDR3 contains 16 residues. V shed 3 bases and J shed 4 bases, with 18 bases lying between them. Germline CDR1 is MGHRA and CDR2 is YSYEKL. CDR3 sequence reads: CASSQGVSASGTEAFF. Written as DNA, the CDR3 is TGCGCCAGCAGCCAGGGCGTCTCGGCGTCGGGCACTGAAGCTTTCTTT.

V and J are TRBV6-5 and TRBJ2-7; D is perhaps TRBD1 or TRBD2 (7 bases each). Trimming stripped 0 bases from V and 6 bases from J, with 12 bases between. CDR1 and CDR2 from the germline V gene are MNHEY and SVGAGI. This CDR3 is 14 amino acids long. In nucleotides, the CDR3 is TGTGCCAGCAGTTACTCGGGAGGGGGCATCGAGCAGTACTTC. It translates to CASSYSGGGIEQYF.

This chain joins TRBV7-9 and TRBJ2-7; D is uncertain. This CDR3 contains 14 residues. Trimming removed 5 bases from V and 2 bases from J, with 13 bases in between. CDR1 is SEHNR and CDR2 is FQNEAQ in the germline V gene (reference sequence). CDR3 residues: CASSGQTLTYEQYF. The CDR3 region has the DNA TGTGCCAGCAGCGGCCAAACCCTAACCTACGAGCAGTACTTC.

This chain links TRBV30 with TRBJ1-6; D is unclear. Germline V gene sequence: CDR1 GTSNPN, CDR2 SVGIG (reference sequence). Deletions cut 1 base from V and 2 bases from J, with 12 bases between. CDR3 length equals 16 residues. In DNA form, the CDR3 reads TGTGCCTGGAGTGAGCCGGGTCCAACCTATAATTCACCCCTCCACTTT. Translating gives CAWSEPGPTYNSPLHF.

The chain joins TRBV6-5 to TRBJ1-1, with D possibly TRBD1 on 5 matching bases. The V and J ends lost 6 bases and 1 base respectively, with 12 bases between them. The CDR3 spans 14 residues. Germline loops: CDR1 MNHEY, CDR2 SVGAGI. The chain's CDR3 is CASRGGGPNTEAFF. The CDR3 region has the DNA TGTGCCAGCAGGGGCGGGGGTCCGAACACTGAAGCTTTCTTT.

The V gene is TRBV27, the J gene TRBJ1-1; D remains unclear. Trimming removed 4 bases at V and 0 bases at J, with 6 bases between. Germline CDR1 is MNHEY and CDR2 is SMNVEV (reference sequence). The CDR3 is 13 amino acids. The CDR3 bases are TGTGCCAGCAGTTATCAAGTGAACACTGAAGCTTTCTTT. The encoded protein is CASSYQVNTEAFF.